What follows describes a single T cell receptor beta chain. Other DNA sequences of this sample code for an identical CDR3. The data belong to a study of Ad26.COV2.S vaccination and SARS-CoV-2 variants. Method: immunoSEQ multiplex PCR; TCRdb's copy keeps in-frame clones and lacks some. Of approximately 400,000 clones listed, about four fifths are singletons. After removal of 5 bases from V and 1 base from J, the junction contained 0 bases not matched to a gene. The V gene's germline CDR1 is LNHDA and CDR2 SQIVND (reference sequence). CDR3 length equals 13 residues. Treatment indicated: around 19 received Ad26.COV2.S at low or high dose, single or two shots; 5 received placebo; per-sample allocation not given. Specimen acquisition occurred on day 63 following the initial vaccine or placebo injection.

The sequenced sample was peripheral blood, obtained in a trial of Ad26.COV2.S vaccine versus placebo. The chain combines TRBV19 with TRBJ1-1, with 8 positions matching TRBD1. The receptor was derived from a person between 18 and 60 years old who received the Ad26.COV2.S COVID-19 vaccine or a placebo. CDR3 protein: CASSGQGNTEAFF. In nucleotides, the CDR3 is TGTGCCAGTAGTGGACAGGGGAACACTGAAGCTTTCTTT.